The 26 T cell receptor beta chains listed next were all sequenced from one sample in a study of T cells in Graves' hyperthyroidism and ophthalmopathy. Template material for amplifying TCR beta CDR3 regions consisted of RNA transcripts. HTBI primers were used for first-round RT-PCR of the TCR CDR3. Each CDR3 protein gets one entry after TCRdb re-called the multiplex PCR reads with MiXCR. The table shows hundreds of thousands of distinct CDR3 sequences, with 16% occurring only once. The sequencing input was blood. Every receptor here comes from a woman in her late teens or twenties with Graves' hyperthyroidism.

The rearrangement joins TRBV5-1 to TRBJ2-1; either TRBD1 or TRBD2 may fit D (5 bases each). V was cut by 4 bases and J by 2 bases, with 25 bases left in between. The CDR3 totals 19 residues. The germline CDR1 and CDR2 sequences are SGHRS and YFSETQ. The CDR3 here is CASSPVKGRLAMTYNEQFF. The DNA for the CDR3 is TGCGCCAGCAGCCCGGTTAAGGGGAGACTCGCAATGACCTACAATGAGCAGTTCTTC.

This clonotype is a singleton in its sample. The DNA for the CDR3 is TGTGCCACCACCCCCTCCGGGACAGGGCCCGGGGAGCTGTTTTTT. This translates into CATTPSGTGPGELFF. The gene calls are TRBV24-1 and TRBJ2-2, with 9 bases that match TRBD1. V was clipped by 8 bases and J by 6 bases; unmatched bases: 9. CDR1 is KGHDR, CDR2 SFDVKD, per germline. This CDR3 is 15 amino acids long.

This clonotype was found many times. This chain links TRBV6-1 with TRBJ1-5, with a weak D call TRBD1 (6 bases). The CDR3 spans 17 residues. Germline CDR1 and CDR2: MNHNS and SASEGT. With 6 bases removed from V and 4 bases from J, the gap between germline ends came to 22 bases. DNA for the CDR3: TGTGCCAGCAGCCCAAACTCCGGACAGCCAGGGAATCAGCCCCAGCATTTT. It translates to CASSPNSGQPGNQPQHF.

In its sample, this clonotype was seen many times. V usage is TRBV4-1 and J usage is TRBJ2-3, with D possibly matching TRBD1 (6 bases). Between the trimmed V and J ends, which lost 3 bases and 2 bases, there was a span of 15 bases. This CDR3 has 16 residues. Germline CDR1 MGHRA, CDR2 YSYEKL. CDR3 DNA: TGCGCCAGCAGCCATCCATTCGGACAGCCCACAGATACGCAGTATTTT. Translation gives CASSHPFGQPTDTQYF.

This clonotype was recorded many times. A read error may produce the germline difference seen at one junction end. The chain couples TRBV5-8 to TRBJ2-1; TRBD2 might be the D (6 bases). Germline CDR1 reads SGHTS; CDR2 reads YDEGEE. This CDR3 spans 17 amino acids. The CDR3 region has the DNA TGTGCCAGCAGCCCTCTTCGACGGTCGACTAGGCCTGATGATCAGTTCTTC. Its protein product is CASSPLRRSTRPDDQFF.

V gene TRBV7-8 combines with J gene TRBJ2-7; 7 nucleotides agree with TRBD1. V lost 3 bases to trimming and J lost 2 bases; unmatched junction nucleotides: 4. The V gene's germline CDR1 is SGHVS and CDR2 FQNEAQ. The CDR3 extends over 14 amino acids. The CDR3 DNA follows: TGTGCCAGCAGCTTCCGCAGGGGGACCTACGAGCAGTACTTC. Protein product: CASSFRRGTYEQYF. The full variable domain, its missing parts supplied by reference TRBV7-8 and TRBJ2-7, is GAGVSQSPRYKVAKRGQDVALRCDPISGHVSLFWYQQALGQGPEFLTYFQNEAQLDKSGLPSDRFFAERPEGSVSTLKIQRTQQEDSAVYLCASSFRRGTYEQYFGPGTRLTVT.

This clonotype was counted once. The chain combines TRBV25-1 with TRBJ1-1; D perhaps matches TRBD1 (5 bases). Trimming took off 1 base at V and 3 bases at J, with 12 bases between the two ends. CDR3 size: 15 residues. Germline V gene lookup returns CDR1 MGHDK and CDR2 SYGVNS. CDR3 coding DNA: TGTGCCAGCAGTGAATTTTCGGCAGGGTACACTGAAGCTTTCTTT. Its translation is CASSEFSAGYTEAFF.

This clonotype has a count of ten or more. The J gene is TRBJ1-2, the V gene TRBV20-1, with D perhaps TRBD1 (5 bases). This CDR3 contains 14 residues. Germline V gives CDR1 DFQATT, CDR2 SNEGSKA (reference sequence). V lost 5 bases to trimming and J lost 4 bases, with 17 bases between them. CDR3 DNA: TGCAGTGCTCGAGCGGGACCAGCACTCTATGGCTACACCTTC. Amino acid sequence: CSARAGPALYGYTF.

This clonotype appeared many times. V is TRBV28 and J is TRBJ2-2; 8 nucleotides agree with TRBD1. In germline, CDR1 is MDHEN, CDR2 SYDVKM. The ends lost 3 bases at V and 5 bases at J; junction bases unmatched: 17. The CDR3 is 19 residues long. The DNA for the CDR3 is TGTGCCAGCAGTTTTACTGCTCAACCCAGGACAGGGCGTACCGGGGAGCTGTTTTTT. Translated, it gives CASSFTAQPRTGRTGELFF.

This clonotype was detected only a few times. This chain connects TRBV29-1 to TRBJ2-2; tentatively, D is TRBD2 (5 bases). CDR1 and CDR2 from the germline V gene are SQVTM and ANQGSEA. V was trimmed by 1 base and J by 4 bases, leaving 13 bases between them. This CDR3 is 15 amino acids long. The CDR3 coding sequence is TGCAGCGTTGAAGTGGACGGGATGGGCACCGGGGAGCTGTTTTTT. As protein: CSVEVDGMGTGELFF.

This chain links TRBV28 with TRBJ2-4; D remains ambiguous. The CDR3 has 12 residues. The V and J ends lost 3 bases and 6 bases respectively, with 6 bases between them. Germline assignment: CDR1 MDHEN and CDR2 SYDVKM. The CDR3 DNA sequence: TGTGCCAGCAGTTTTCGGAGAAACATTCAGTACTTC. This encodes CASSFRRNIQYF.

This clonotype was recorded at least ten times. The chain uses TRBV20-1 and TRBJ1-5; D is perhaps TRBD1 (6 bases). This CDR3 region has 13 residues. The V gene lost 1 base and the J gene lost 4 bases, with 8 bases spanning the gap. Germline loops: CDR1 DFQATT, CDR2 SNEGSKA (reference sequence). CDR3 sequence: CSARGRGNQPQHF. The CDR3 DNA follows: TGCAGTGCTAGAGGGAGGGGGAATCAGCCCCAGCATTTT.

J is TRBJ2-7 and V is TRBV2, with D unresolved. The CDR3 has 14 amino acids. V lost 5 bases and J lost 0, with 11 bases in between. Germline assignment: CDR1 SNHLY and CDR2 FYNNEI. This CDR3 is CASSPSTPSYEQYF. The CDR3 coding sequence is TGTGCCAGCAGTCCGAGTACACCCTCCTACGAGCAGTACTTC.

This clonotype was detected only a few times. The gene calls are TRBV20-1 and TRBJ1-1; the match to TRBD1 covers 9 bases. The germline gives CDR1 DFQATT, CDR2 SNEGSKA (reference sequence). The CDR3 contains 13 residues. Trimming removed 5 bases from V and 12 bases from J; junction bases left unmatched: 13. The CDR3: CSAGPVTGGLPFF. CDR3 coding DNA: TGCAGTGCTGGCCCTGTTACAGGGGGCCTTCCTTTCTTT.

This clonotype was seen many times. J is TRBJ2-7 and V is TRBV3-1; D not certain. With 0 bases removed from V and 7 bases from J, the gap between germline ends came to 7 bases. The CDR3 is 12 residues long. Germline V gene sequence: CDR1 LGHDT, CDR2 YNNKEL (reference sequence). This CDR3 is CASSQDLREQYF. The CDR3 nucleotides read TGTGCCAGCAGCCAAGACCTTCGAGAGCAGTACTTC.

This clonotype was seen at least ten times. The CDR3 DNA follows: TGTGCCAGCAGCCAAGAGAGGGTAAGGGCCCAGGGTGGCTACGAGCAGTACTTC. Translated, it gives CASSQERVRAQGGYEQYF. The J gene is TRBJ2-7, the V gene TRBV3-1; D is tentatively TRBD1 or TRBD2 (5 bases each). CDR3 size: 18 residues. The V end was cut by 0 bases, the J end by 3 bases, with 21 bases between. Germline assignment: CDR1 LGHDT and CDR2 YNNKEL (reference sequence).

This clonotype has at least ten counts. The genes are TRBV3-1 and TRBJ2-3; 10 nucleotides match TRBD2. CDR1 LGHDT and CDR2 YNNKEL come from the germline V gene (reference sequence). The CDR3 contains 15 residues. Germline trimming cut 6 bases from V and 0 bases from J; bases unmatched to any gene: 3. The chain's CDR3 is CASSKRGGSTDTQYF. As DNA, the CDR3 is TGTGCCAGCAGTAAGCGGGGGGGAAGCACAGATACGCAGTATTTT.

This clonotype was counted ten times or more. The V gene is TRBV6-6, the J gene TRBJ2-7; D is ambiguous. Germline-derived CDR1 and CDR2 are MNHNY and SVGAGI (reference sequence). CDR3 length: 16 residues. V dropped 0 bases and J dropped 0 bases, with 12 bases sitting between them. CDR3 bases: TGTGCCAGCAGTTACTCCCCCCTACTCAGCTCCTACGAGCAGTACTTC. Protein sequence: CASSYSPLLSSYEQYF.

The chain recombines TRBV2 with TRBJ1-6, with 10 bases lining up with TRBD1. The trim removed 11 bases at V and 5 bases at J, leaving 9 bases unmatched. The CDR3 is 15 residues long. Per germline, CDR1 SNHLY and CDR2 FYNNEI. Here the CDR3 reads CASLGQGRDNSPLHF. In nucleotides, the CDR3 is TGTGCCTCCTTGGGACAGGGGAGGGATAATTCACCCCTCCACTTT.

This clonotype was observed many times. The CDR3 bases are TGTGCCAGCAGCCCCTCCTTGACGGCTCCGACCCAGTACTTC. Amino acid sequence: CASSPSLTAPTQYF. This chain links TRBV7-9 with TRBJ2-5; D remains ambiguous. The germline gives CDR1 SEHNR, CDR2 FQNEAQ (reference sequence). Trimming pared 5 bases from V and 7 bases from J, leaving 17 bases between. This CDR3 comprises 14 residues.

The rearrangement links TRBV11-3 to TRBJ2-7; D gene ambiguous. Trimming pared 5 bases from V and 6 bases from J, leaving 14 bases between. The CDR3 contains 13 residues. Germline CDR1 is SGHNT and CDR2 is YENEEA. This CDR3 reads CASSLLPPGEQYF. DNA of the CDR3: TGTGCCAGCAGCCTACTACCGCCTGGCGAGCAGTACTTC.

This clonotype was observed a handful of times. This chain uses TRBV11-3 with TRBJ2-3, with 8 nucleotides matching TRBD1. This CDR3 spans 18 amino acids. J lost 6 bases, V lost 4 bases, and 18 bases had no gene match. Germline loops: CDR1 SGHNT, CDR2 YENEEA. The CDR3 bases are TGTGCCAGCAGCTCACGGAACTCGGGACAGGAGGTAGTCGATACGCAGTATTTT. Its protein product is CASSSRNSGQEVVDTQYF.

In its sample, this clonotype was seen many times. This chain links TRBV15 with TRBJ1-6; D might be TRBD1 (6 bases). V lost 5 bases and J 0 bases, leaving 14 bases between the germline ends. Germline V gives CDR1 LNHNV, CDR2 YYDKDF (reference sequence). This CDR3 contains 17 residues. The CDR3 nucleotides read TGTGCCACCAGCCGTTCGACAGGTCGCTCCTATAATTCACCCCTCCACTTT. This sequence encodes CATSRSTGRSYNSPLHF.

The rearrangement joins TRBV28 to TRBJ1-2; D ambiguous. The CDR3 runs 15 residues. The ends were cut back, 4 bases at V and 2 bases at J, with 14 bases in the middle. Germline V gene data show CDR1 as MDHEN and CDR2 as SYDVKM. CDR3 loop: CASSSILDANYGYTF. The CDR3 DNA reads as TGTGCCAGCAGTTCTATCCTCGACGCCAACTATGGCTACACCTTC.

This clonotype was seen many times. The V call is TRBV13, the J call TRBJ2-7, with D tentatively TRBD1 (6 bases). V was trimmed by 2 bases and J by 7 bases, leaving 12 bases between them. The CDR3 has 13 residues. Germline CDR1 is PRHDT and CDR2 is FYEKMQ (reference sequence). The chain's CDR3 is CASSLSRGDEQYF. Written as DNA, the CDR3 is TGTGCCAGCAGCTTATCCAGGGGCGATGAGCAGTACTTC.

This clonotype turned up a few times. The V and J genes are TRBV29-1 and TRBJ2-7; 13 bases line up with TRBD2. The V segment lost 4 bases and the J segment 3 bases; nucleotides outside the gene matches: 6. The germline CDR1 and CDR2 sequences are SQVTM and ANQGSEA. This CDR3 contains 15 residues. CDR3 sequence reads: CSVGTSGSRSYEQYF. CDR3 nucleotide sequence: TGCAGCGTTGGGACTAGCGGGAGCAGGAGCTACGAGCAGTACTTC.